This T cell receptor (beta chain) was sequenced for a study of shared clonotypes between healthy human individuals. Each of the donors was a healthy adult who was HIV-negative and had not had a recent acute infection or vaccination. CD45RA-negative memory and CD45RA+ naive subsets were split from the CD4+ cells. Trimming cost V 5 bases and J 7 bases, with 17 bases left between them. Germline CDR1 and CDR2: MNHEY and SMNVEV (reference sequence). The CDR3 has 14 residues. Sequenced by immunoSEQ multiplex PCR; TCRdb stores in-frame clones only, minus some. The sample records about 1.1 million clones, approximately 78% being singletons.

The sequenced material came from memory CD4+ T cells from PBMCs. Subset: CD45RA-negative fraction. The chain couples TRBV27 to TRBJ2-5; D gene uncertain. The TCR sequence derives from a man between 18 and 35 years old in good health. Some clones in this sample may be carry-over from other donors' samples. CDR3 residues: CASSPGTAKGTQYF. The CDR3 DNA follows: TGTGCCAGCAGTCCCGGCACAGCCAAAGGGACCCAGTACTTC.